This TCR beta chain emerged from a study of blood T cell repertoires in COVID-19. As for the study in general: T cells, B-cell-depleted T cells, or PBMCs provided the cDNA or gDNA that served as material.

This table comes from immunoSEQ multiplex PCR, and its TCRdb copy is limited to in-frame clones, with some not included. Of approximately 240,000 clones in the sample, roughly nine tenths were seen once. The CDR3 consists of 14 residues. Deletions cut 5 bases from V and 4 bases from J, with 12 bases between. Germline V gives CDR1 MNHEY, CDR2 SMNVEV (reference sequence). The specimen was PBMCs or T cells enriched from blood (not recorded which). This clonotype originated in a woman aged 25 to 39 with acute COVID-19. J is TRBJ2-1 and V is TRBV27, with no clear D. The CDR3 loop is CASSLRHQYNEQFF. CDR3 bases: TGTGCCAGCAGTCTCCGACATCAGTACAATGAGCAGTTCTTC.